This T cell receptor (beta chain) was recorded in a study of blood T cell repertoires in COVID-19. On the study more broadly: There were acute and convalescent COVID-19 samples, and they came from the United States, Italy and Spain. Nucleic acid was either cDNA or gDNA, and it came from T cells, B-cell-depleted T cells, or PBMCs.

Germline values: CDR1 MDHEN, CDR2 SYDVKM. V lost 5 bases and J lost 2, with 13 bases in between. This CDR3 is 15 amino acids long. Per the study methods: Amplifying reference gene primers gave estimates of nucleated cell counts. The table came from immunoSEQ multiplex PCR; TCRdb's copy has only in-frame clones and leaves some out. The D gene and trimming were derived from the DNA, and the V and J assignments and clone size from that table. The sample yields under 170,000 clones, about four fifths seen once. This clonotype originated in a man aged 65-85 years with acute or convalescent COVID-19. Input material: peripheral blood. This chain connects TRBV28 to TRBJ1-5; D gene uncertain. This chain's CDR3 is CASSPIHAGNQPQHF. The DNA of the CDR3 is TGTGCCAGCAGTCCCATACATGCCGGCAATCAGCCCCAGCATTTT.